A single sample is the source of the 28 T cell receptor beta chains below, sequenced in a study of shared clonotypes between healthy human individuals. Assay: immunoSEQ multiplex PCR; the TCRdb copy retains only in-frame clones and omits some. Of 800,000 to 1,200,000 clones listed, approximately 78% are singletons. The sample consisted of memory CD4+ T cells from PBMCs. Specified subset: CD45RA-negative fraction. The receptors here all came from a man younger than 30 in good health. Some clones in this sample may be carry-over from other donors' samples.

This clone appeared many times. The chain couples TRBV28 to TRBJ2-1; D is unresolved. V was pared by 5 bases and J by 5 bases, with 10 bases between. Germline V CDR1 and CDR2: MDHEN, SYDVKM. This CDR3 is 13 amino acids long. CDR3 sequence (DNA): TGTGCCAGCAGTACCGGTGGTAACAATGAGCAGTTCTTC. Protein product: CASSTGGNNEQFF. The complete variable domain, with remaining parts taken from reference TRBV28 and TRBJ2-1, reads DVKVTQSSRYLVKRTGEKVFLECVQDMDHENMFWYRQDPGLGLRLIYFSYDVKMKEKGDIPEGYSVSREKKERFSLILESASTNQTSMYLCASSTGGNNEQFFGPGTRLTVL.

The DNA of the CDR3 is TGTGCCAGCAGCCAGTCTCCATTTAGCGGGAGCTACGAGCAGTACTTC. Its translation is CASSQSPFSGSYEQYF. This chain uses TRBV5-4 with TRBJ2-7; TRBD2 matches at 9 bases. This CDR3 comprises 16 residues. The germline V gene encodes CDR1 SGHNT and CDR2 YYREEE (reference sequence). Trimming cost V 4 bases and J 3 bases; bases outside gene matches: 11. Full variable domain (remainder filled in from reference TRBV5-4 and TRBJ2-7): ETGVTQSPTHLIKTRGQQVTLRCSSQSGHNTVSWYQQALGQGPQFIFQYYREEENGRGNFPPRFSGLQFPNYSSELNVNALELDDSALYLCASSQSPFSGSYEQYFGPGTRLTVT.

The chain combines TRBV19 with TRBJ2-1; 8 bases agree with TRBD2. The J segment lost 11 bases and the V segment lost 6 bases, leaving 12 bases of the junction unmatched. This CDR3 contains 14 residues. CDR1 is LNHDA and CDR2 is SQIVND in the germline V gene (reference sequence). The CDR3: CASSRGSGAQKQFF. CDR3 in DNA: TGTGCCAGTAGCCGGGGTAGCGGGGCCCAAAAGCAGTTCTTC.

This clone was seen once. V gene TRBV29-1 combines with J gene TRBJ2-3; D unresolved. The CDR3 sequence is 12 residues long. The germline V gene has CDR1 SQVTM and CDR2 ANQGSEA. Trimming removed 1 base at V and 2 bases at J, with 4 bases between. The chain's CDR3 is CSVEGATDTQYF. CDR3 in DNA: TGCAGCGTTGAAGGGGCCACAGATACGCAGTATTTT.

This chain connects TRBV12-5 to TRBJ2-7, with a possible D match to TRBD2 (6 bases). The length of the CDR3 is 11 residues. CDR1 and CDR2 from the germline V gene are LGHNT and FRNRAP. V was shortened by 6 bases and J by 4 bases, with 7 bases between the two germline ends. The CDR3 loop reads CASGRGYEQYF. CDR3 coding DNA: TGTGCTAGTGGGCGGGGTTACGAGCAGTACTTC.

The rearrangement joins TRBV6-5 to TRBJ1-5, with D perhaps matching TRBD1 (6 bases). CDR1 and CDR2 from the germline V gene are MNHEY and SVGAGI. Trimming removed 5 bases from V and 4 bases from J, with 9 bases in between. The CDR3 runs 13 residues. The DNA of the CDR3 is TGTGCCAGCAGTCACAGGGCTAATCAGCCCCAGCATTTT. Its protein product is CASSHRANQPQHF.

Remarks on this clone: The identical CDR3 is also encoded by other nucleotide sequences in the sample. V gene TRBV18 combines with J gene TRBJ2-7; no reliable D call. In germline, CDR1 is KGHSH, CDR2 LQKENI. Trimming took 3 bases from V and 0 from J, leaving 9 bases between them. This CDR3 comprises 14 residues. The CDR3 loop reads CASSPGFSSYEQYF. In DNA, the CDR3 is TGTGCCAGCTCACCGGGGTTTAGCTCCTACGAGCAGTACTTC.

The chain combines TRBV30 with TRBJ2-5, with 9 bases lining up with TRBD1. Germline V gene sequence: CDR1 GTSNPN, CDR2 SVGIG (reference sequence). The CDR3 spans 15 residues. J gave up 2 bases and V 0 bases, and 4 bases lay outside the gene matches. CDR3 sequence (DNA): TGTGCCTGGAGTGTACAGGGGGCGCCGCAAGAGACCCAGTACTTC. Translating gives CAWSVQGAPQETQYF.

This clone appeared a few times. The chain uses TRBV27 and TRBJ1-1; 9 bases map to TRBD1. V lost 4 bases to trimming and J lost 10 bases; unmatched junction nucleotides: 10. Germline V CDR1 and CDR2: MNHEY, SMNVEV (reference sequence). The CDR3 runs to 14 residues. CDR3 in DNA: TGTGCCAGCAGTTCCCTGGGACAGGGACACGGAGCTTTCTTT. Translated, it gives CASSSLGQGHGAFF.

This chain connects TRBV21-1 to TRBJ1-5; TRBD1 is taken as the D call from the table, unchecked against the DNA. TRBV21-1 is tagged as a pseudogene. CDR3 size: 12 residues. CDR3 sequence: CASPQVCQPQHF. The CDR3 nucleotides are TGTGCCAGCCCACAGGTTTGTCAGCCCCAGCATTTT.

The gene calls are TRBV28 and TRBJ1-3; possible D gene TRBD1, 5 bases. CDR3 size: 15 residues. Per germline, CDR1 MDHEN and CDR2 SYDVKM. V dropped 2 bases and J dropped 2 bases, with 10 bases sitting between them. CDR3 residues: CASSLPGLTGNTIYF. The CDR3 region has the DNA TGTGCCAGCAGTTTACCAGGGTTAACTGGAAACACCATATATTTT. Based on the CDR3 plus reference TRBV28 and TRBJ1-3, the full variable domain is DVKVTQSSRYLVKRTGEKVFLECVQDMDHENMFWYRQDPGLGLRLIYFSYDVKMKEKGDIPEGYSVSREKKERFSLILESASTNQTSMYLCASSLPGLTGNTIYFGEGSWLTVV.

Turning to this clone: Other DNA variants within this sample encode the same CDR3. V usage is TRBV5-1 and J usage is TRBJ2-1; D possibly uses TRBD1 or TRBD2 (5 bases each). Trimming removed 4 bases from V and 4 bases from J, with 12 bases in between. This CDR3 is built from 14 residues. CDR1 is SGHRS, CDR2 YFSETQ, per germline. This CDR3 is CASSPGGIYNEQFF. CDR3 DNA sequence: TGCGCCAGCAGCCCTGGGGGAATTTACAATGAGCAGTTCTTC.

This chain connects TRBV28 to TRBJ1-6; D gene unclear. With 0 bases removed from V and 7 bases from J, the gap between germline ends came to 1 base. The CDR3 totals 12 residues. The germline gives CDR1 MDHEN, CDR2 SYDVKM. The CDR3 loop is CASSLWNSPLHF. The CDR3 DNA is TGTGCCAGCAGTTTATGGAATTCACCCCTCCACTTT.

V is TRBV7-6 and J is TRBJ2-1; D ambiguous. The CDR3 spans 14 residues. Trimming cost V 1 base and J 6 bases, with 10 bases left between them. Per the germline V gene, CDR1 is SGHVS and CDR2 is FNYEAQ. Here the CDR3 DNA reads TGTGCCAGCAGCTTAGAATTTGGCGGCAATGAGCAGTTCTTC. This codes for CASSLEFGGNEQFF.

The rearrangement uses TRBV30 and TRBJ2-5, with 7 positions matching TRBD2. CDR1 and CDR2 (germline): GTSNPN, SVGIG (reference sequence). CDR3 length equals 16 residues. Trimming at V came to 3 bases and at J to 2 bases, leaving 12 bases not matched to a gene. DNA of the CDR3: TGTGCCTGGAGGGCCCGTGGGGCGGGACTACAAGAGACCCAGTACTTC. Amino acid sequence: CAWRARGAGLQETQYF.

The chain joins TRBV7-2 to TRBJ1-2; D perhaps matches TRBD1 (6 bases). V was cut by 5 bases and J by 4 bases, with 17 bases left in between. The CDR3 loop spans 15 amino acids. From germline, CDR1 is SGHTA and CDR2 FQGNSA. The CDR3 DNA follows: TGTGCCAGCAGCCCTGGGGGACACACCGTCTATGGCTACACCTTC. Protein sequence: CASSPGGHTVYGYTF.

This rearrangement joins TRBV28 to TRBJ2-7, with 8 bases lining up with TRBD1. There are 13 residues in the CDR3. From germline, CDR1 is MDHEN and CDR2 SYDVKM. V trimming: 4 bases; J trimming: 12 bases; junction bases outside the gene matches: 11. CDR3 residues: CASSSPDRGSPYF. The CDR3 nucleotides are TGTGCCAGCAGTTCCCCCGACAGGGGCTCTCCGTACTTC.

The J gene is TRBJ1-5, the V gene TRBV6-1; 8 bases fit TRBD1. The germline V gene encodes CDR1 MNHNS and CDR2 SASEGT. Trimming at V came to 4 bases and at J to 12 bases, leaving 8 bases not matched to a gene. The CDR3 extends over 13 amino acids. The CDR3 coding sequence is TGTGCCAGCAGTGGGACGAACAGGGGGGGCCAGCATTTT. Amino acids: CASSGTNRGGQHF.

This clone was seen just once. The chain couples TRBV11-2 to TRBJ2-2, with 12 bases identical to TRBD1. The V gene's germline CDR1 is SGHAT and CDR2 FQNNGV. CDR3 length equals 14 residues. The trim removed 6 bases at V and 4 bases at J, leaving 0 bases unmatched. The chain's CDR3 is CASRGQGATGELFF. In DNA form, the CDR3 reads TGTGCCAGCAGGGGACAGGGGGCCACCGGGGAGCTGTTTTTT.

The J gene is TRBJ2-1, the V gene TRBV5-1; D ambiguous. Per the germline V gene, CDR1 is SGHRS and CDR2 is YFSETQ. V lost 5 bases and J 6 bases, leaving 15 bases between the germline ends. CDR3 length: 14 residues. CDR3 nucleotide sequence: TGCGCCAGCAGGCCCGCAGGAGACTCCAATGAGCAGTTCTTC. Translated, it gives CASRPAGDSNEQFF.

Of note for this clone: Additional DNA sequences in this sample encode the identical CDR3. V and J are TRBV28 and TRBJ2-7; possible D gene TRBD2, 7 bases. CDR3 size: 14 residues. Trimming took off 6 bases at V and 3 bases at J, with 15 bases between the two ends. Germline-derived CDR1 and CDR2 are MDHEN and SYDVKM. The CDR3 spells CASRGGGPLYEQYF. The CDR3 DNA reads TGTGCCAGCAGAGGGGGGGGACCACTCTACGAGCAGTACTTC.

The chain couples TRBV5-8 to TRBJ2-1; TRBD1 is a possible D gene (6 bases). The germline V gene encodes CDR1 SGHTS and CDR2 YDEGEE. Trimming stripped 6 bases from V and 1 base from J, with 17 bases between. This CDR3 is built from 16 residues. The CDR3 region is CASTRGQVWSYNEQFF. The CDR3 DNA follows: TGTGCCAGCACCAGGGGACAAGTCTGGTCCTACAATGAGCAGTTCTTC.

The CDR3 region is CASSWGGAETDTQYF. Written as DNA, the CDR3 is TGCGCCAGCAGTTGGGGAGGGGCCGAGACAGATACGCAGTATTTT. The chain uses TRBV5-1 and TRBJ2-3; the match to TRBD2 covers 7 bases. Germline V gene sequence: CDR1 SGHRS, CDR2 YFSETQ. J was trimmed by 3 bases and V by 5 bases; bases with no gene match: 9. CDR3 length: 15 amino acids.

The CDR3: CASSRGLAGEGETQYF. For the CDR3, the DNA is TGCGCCAGCAGCCGGGGACTAGCGGGAGAGGGAGAGACCCAGTACTTC. J is TRBJ2-5 and V is TRBV5-1; 14 bases map to TRBD2. J lost 4 bases, V lost 4 bases, and 6 bases had no gene match. This CDR3 region has 16 residues. The germline CDR1 and CDR2 sequences are SGHRS and YFSETQ.

This clone was seen only a few times. The chain carries TRBV9 and TRBJ2-5; 9 bases line up with TRBD2. CDR1 and CDR2 (germline): SGDLS, YYNGEE. This CDR3 is built from 15 residues. The trim removed 5 bases at V and 5 bases at J, leaving 10 bases unmatched. The CDR3 loop reads CASSTGLAGPETQYF. CDR3 coding DNA: TGTGCCAGCAGTACGGGACTAGCAGGACCCGAGACCCAGTACTTC.

The chain couples TRBV2 to TRBJ2-1; 10 positions agree with TRBD1. Trimming at V came to 1 base and at J to 10 bases, leaving 4 bases not matched to a gene. The CDR3 contains 14 residues. Germline V gene data show CDR1 as SNHLY and CDR2 as FYNNEI. The CDR3 is CASSEGGQGSEQFF. The CDR3 DNA reads as TGTGCCAGCAGTGAAGGGGGACAGGGGAGCGAGCAGTTCTTC.

The DNA of the CDR3 is TGTGCCAGCAGCTTAGATTCAGATACGCAGTATTTT. Translated, it gives CASSLDSDTQYF. This sequence joins TRBV7-2 and TRBJ2-3, with D unclear. V gave up 1 base and J gave up 4 bases, with 3 bases separating them. The CDR3 consists of 12 residues. Germline V gene data show CDR1 as SGHTA and CDR2 as FQGNSA. The full variable domain, its missing parts supplied by reference TRBV7-2 and TRBJ2-3, is GAGVSQSPSNKVTEKGKDVELRCDPISGHTALYWYRQSLGQGLEFLIYFQGNSAPDKSGLPSDRFSAERTGGSVSTLTIQRTQQEDSAVYLCASSLDSDTQYFGPGTRLTVL.

The chain joins TRBV4-1 to TRBJ2-3; TRBD2 might be the D (6 bases). V was trimmed by 6 bases and J by 5 bases, leaving 15 bases between them. The germline V gene encodes CDR1 MGHRA and CDR2 YSYEKL. This CDR3 contains 14 residues. The CDR3 region is CASRGGTGKDTQYF. The CDR3 region has the DNA TGCGCCAGCAGGGGGGGTACGGGGAAAGATACGCAGTATTTT.